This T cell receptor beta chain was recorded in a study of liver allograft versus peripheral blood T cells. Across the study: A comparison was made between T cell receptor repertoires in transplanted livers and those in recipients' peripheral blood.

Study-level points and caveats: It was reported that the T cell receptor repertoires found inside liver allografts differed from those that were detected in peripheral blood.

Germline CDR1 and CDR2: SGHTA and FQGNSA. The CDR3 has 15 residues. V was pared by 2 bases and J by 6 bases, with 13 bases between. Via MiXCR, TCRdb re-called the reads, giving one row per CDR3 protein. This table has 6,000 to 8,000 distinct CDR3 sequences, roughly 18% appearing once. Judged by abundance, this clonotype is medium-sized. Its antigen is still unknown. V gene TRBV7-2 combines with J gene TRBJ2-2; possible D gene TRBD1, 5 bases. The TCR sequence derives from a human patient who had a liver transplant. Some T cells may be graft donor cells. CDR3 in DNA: TGTGCCAGCAGCTTATCCGAAGTAGGGGCCGGGGAGCTGTTTTTT. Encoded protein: CASSLSEVGAGELFF.